This entry features one T cell receptor (beta chain) sequence. The sample belongs to a study of blood T cell repertoires in COVID-19. In the source study's methods: Researchers report that nucleated cell counts were estimated from reference gene primer amplification. Sequenced by immunoSEQ multiplex PCR; TCRdb stores in-frame clones only, minus some. The V and J calls and the clone size are those of that table, but D and trimming were determined from the DNA. Here the sample spans 200,000 to 250,000 clones, more than 75% being singletons. Cohort 3 donors were reported recovered after two negative PCRs, clearance, or symptom resolution. Sequencing input: PBMCs or T cells enriched from blood (not recorded which). This TCR was recovered from a woman aged 45-65 years who had recovered from COVID-19.

The CDR3, as DNA: TGCGCCAGCAGCTTGTCAGCAGGTTTGTCCGGGGAGCTGTTTTTT. This translates into CASSLSAGLSGELFF. The chain recombines TRBV5-1 with TRBJ2-2; D is undetermined. The V end lost 1 base, the J end lost 6 bases, and 13 bases lay between the germline ends. This CDR3 has 15 residues. Germline lookup yields CDR1 SGHRS and CDR2 YFSETQ.